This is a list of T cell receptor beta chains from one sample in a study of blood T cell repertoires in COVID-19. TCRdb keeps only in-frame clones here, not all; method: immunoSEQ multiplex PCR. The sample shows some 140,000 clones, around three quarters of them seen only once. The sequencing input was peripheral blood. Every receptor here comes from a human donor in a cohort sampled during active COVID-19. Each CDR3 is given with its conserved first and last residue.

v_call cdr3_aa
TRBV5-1 CASSSGELNQPQHF
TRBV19 CASSSGTGKKETQYF
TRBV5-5 CASSLGRGINYGYTF
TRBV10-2 CASSESRTGTEAFF
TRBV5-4 CASSSRLADQETQYF
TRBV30 CAWSVGTVGRQPQHF
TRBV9 CASSVDRTALNSPLHF
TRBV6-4 CASRTGQGGNTIYF
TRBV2 CASSDEGARYGYTF
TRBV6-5 CASTPGGGAGDTQYF
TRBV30 CAWSMDRGNSPLHF
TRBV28 CASSPAGRGGYEQYF
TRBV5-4 CASSTDRGSYNEQFF
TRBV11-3 CASSRLGGTEAFF
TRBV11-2 CASSPGTGVYTEAFF
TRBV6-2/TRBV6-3 CASSYPDRASTGELFF